The source of this T cell receptor beta chain is a study of cytomegalovirus exposure and HLA in healthy donors. This clone was picked up a small number of times. The PCR contained 60 Vbeta and 13 Jbeta primers. The protocol was immunoSEQ multiplex PCR, while the TCRdb copy is restricted to in-frame clones and leaves out a portion. The sample shows 110,000 to 150,000 clones, 70% of them seen only once. V lost 3 bases and J lost 0, with 8 bases in between. The CDR3 runs to 15 residues. CDR1 SGHTA and CDR2 FQGNSA come from the germline V gene. The chain uses TRBV7-2 and TRBJ1-4; D unclear. The sequenced sample consisted of PBMCs. The clonotype comes from a woman in her sixties or seventies in good health and CMV-seropositive. CDR3 sequence reads: CASSFDSATNEKLFF. The CDR3 DNA reads TGTGCCAGCAGCTTTGATTCAGCAACTAATGAAAAACTGTTTTTT.